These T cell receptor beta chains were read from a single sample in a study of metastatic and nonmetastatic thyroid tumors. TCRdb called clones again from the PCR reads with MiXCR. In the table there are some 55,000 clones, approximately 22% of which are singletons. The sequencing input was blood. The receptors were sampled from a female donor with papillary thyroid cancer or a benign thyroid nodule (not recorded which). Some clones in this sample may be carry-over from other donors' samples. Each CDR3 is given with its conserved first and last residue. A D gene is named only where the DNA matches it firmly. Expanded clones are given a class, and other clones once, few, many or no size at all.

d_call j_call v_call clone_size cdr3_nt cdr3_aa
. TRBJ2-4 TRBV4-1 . TGCGCCAGCAGCCAAGTAGTTGGAATTCAGCACTTC CASSQVVGIQHF
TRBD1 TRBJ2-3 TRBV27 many TGTGCCAGCAGTCTAGGGGCAGGGGGATTAGATACGCAGTATTTT CASSLGAGGLDTQYF
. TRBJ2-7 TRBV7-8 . TGTGCCAGCAGCTTTACTAGCTACGAGCAGTACTTC CASSFTSYEQYF
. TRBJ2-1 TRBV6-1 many TGTGCCAGCAGATTCCAGGGGAGCAATGAGCAGTTCTTC CASRFQGSNEQFF
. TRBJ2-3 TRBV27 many TGTGCCAGCAGTTTAGTGGGTGCAGATACGCAGTATTTT CASSLVGADTQYF
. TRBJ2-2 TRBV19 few TGTGTCATTGCAGGCACCGGTGAGCTGTTTTTT CVIAGTGELFF
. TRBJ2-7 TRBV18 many TGTGCCAGCTCACCACCTACCATTTACGAGCAGTACTTC CASSPPTIYEQYF
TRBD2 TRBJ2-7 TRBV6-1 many TGTGCCAGCAGTGGGAGCGGGGCCAGGCACGAGCAGTACTTC CASSGSGARHEQYF
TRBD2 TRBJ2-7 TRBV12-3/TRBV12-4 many TGTGCCAGCAGTCCCTCTAGCGGGAGCTCCTACGAGCAGTACTTC CASSPSSGSSYEQYF
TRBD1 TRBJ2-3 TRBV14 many TGTGCCAGCAGCCATAGACAGGGGCCTCGCACAGATACGCAGTATTTT CASSHRQGPRTDTQYF
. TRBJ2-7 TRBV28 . TGTGCCAGCAGTTTATATAACGAGCAGTACTTC CASSLYNEQYF
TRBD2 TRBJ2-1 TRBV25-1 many TGTGCCAGCAGTGAGAGACTAGCGGTCGATGAGCAGTTCTTC CASSERLAVDEQFF
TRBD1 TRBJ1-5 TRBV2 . TGTGCCAGCATAGAGGACAGGTTAATCGATCAGACCCAGCATTTT CASIEDRLIDQTQHF
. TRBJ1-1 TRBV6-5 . TGTGCCAGCAGTTCCACTCTAAAGACAGTTCAGAACACTGAAGCTTTCTTT CASSSTLKTVQNTEAFF
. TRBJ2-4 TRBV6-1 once TGTGCCAGCTGTGAAGCGCGAGGGTGGGGAAGCAAAAACATTCAGTACTTC CASCEARGWGSKNIQYF
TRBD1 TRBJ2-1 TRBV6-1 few TGTGCCAGCAGAACTGGGACAGTATCCCACAATGAGCAGTTCTTC CASRTGTVSHNEQFF
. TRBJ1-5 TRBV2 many TGTGCCAGCAAATGGGGACATAGCAATCAGCCCCAGCATTTT CASKWGHSNQPQHF
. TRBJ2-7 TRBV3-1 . TGTGCCATCAGCCGGGGCATGGGCTACGAGCAGTACTTC CAISRGMGYEQYF
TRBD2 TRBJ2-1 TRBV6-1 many TGTGCCAGCAGATCCGGGGGGACTAGCGGGCGAAATGAGCAGTTCTTC CASRSGGTSGRNEQFF
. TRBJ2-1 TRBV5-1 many TGCGCCAGCAGCCTGCTTACGGGCGGGGTTACCAATGAGCAGTTCTTC CASSLLTGGVTNEQFF
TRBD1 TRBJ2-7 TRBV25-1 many TGTGCCAGCTTCATATGTGACAGGGTCTCCGAGCAGTACTTC CASFICDRVSEQYF
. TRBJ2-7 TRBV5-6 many TGTGCCAGCAGCTTGGTCCGCGAGCAGTACTTC CASSLVREQYF
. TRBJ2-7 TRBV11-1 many TGTGCCAGCAGCTTAGTCGAGGGGTACTATTCCTACGAGCAGTACTTC CASSLVEGYYSYEQYF
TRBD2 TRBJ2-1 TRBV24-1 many TGTGCCACCAGTGACCCGGGGGGGGTCAATGAGCAGTTCTTC CATSDPGGVNEQFF
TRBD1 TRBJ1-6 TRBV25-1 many TGTGCCAGCAGAACAGGGGGGAATAATTCACCCCTCCACTTT CASRTGGNNSPLHF
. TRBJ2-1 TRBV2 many TGTGCCAGCAGTAGCCTGGGAGTGGATGAGCAGTTCTTC CASSSLGVDEQFF
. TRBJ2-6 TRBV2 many TGTGCCAGCAGTTGGGACGGACGCTCTGGGGCCAACGTCCTGACTTTC CASSWDGRSGANVLTF
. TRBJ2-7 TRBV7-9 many TGTGCCAGCAGCTTAGAGGACCCCCGGGCCTACGAGCAGTACTTC CASSLEDPRAYEQYF
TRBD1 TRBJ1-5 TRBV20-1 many TGCAGTGCTAGAGCCGGGACAGGAAAACAGCCCCAGCATTTT CSARAGTGKQPQHF
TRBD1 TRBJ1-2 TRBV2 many TGTGCCAGCAGAATGGGACAGGGGCTAGGCGGCTACACCTTC CASRMGQGLGGYTF
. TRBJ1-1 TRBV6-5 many TGTGCCAGCAGTTACCAAGAGACTGAAGCTTTCTTT CASSYQETEAFF
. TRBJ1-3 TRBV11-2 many TGTGCCAGCAGCTTAGGAACCTTGAAAGCTGGAAACACCATATATTTT CASSLGTLKAGNTIYF
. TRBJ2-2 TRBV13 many TGTGCCAGCAGCCAACCAGGGACATGGCCATCGGGGGAGCTGTTTTTT CASSQPGTWPSGELFF
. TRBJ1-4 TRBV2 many TGTGCCAGCATCTCCGGACAGAGAAATGAAAAACTGTTTTTT CASISGQRNEKLFF
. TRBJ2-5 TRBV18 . TGTGCCAGCTCACCAAGGTTGGAGACCCAGTACTTC CASSPRLETQYF
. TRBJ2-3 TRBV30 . TGTGCCTGGTCCCAGGAGCGGGGCACAGATACGCAGTATTTT CAWSQERGTDTQYF
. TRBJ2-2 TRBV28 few TGTGCCAGCAATTCGATTACTAGCTGGATCGCTTATGTGACCGGGGAGCTGTTTTTT CASNSITSWIAYVTGELFF
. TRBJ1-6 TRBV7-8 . TGTGCCAGCAGCTTACGGGGAGGGAGCTCCTATAATTCACCCCTCCACTTT CASSLRGGSSYNSPLHF
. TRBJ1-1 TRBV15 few TGTGCCACCAGCAGAGGAATTGAGGGGCAGAACACTGAAGCTTTCTTT CATSRGIEGQNTEAFF
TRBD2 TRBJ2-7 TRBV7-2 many TGTGCCAGCAGCTTGAGCACTAGCGGGAGCAACGAGCAGTACTTC CASSLSTSGSNEQYF
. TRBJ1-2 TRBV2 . TGTGCCAGCACCCCAATTGCACAGGGCGCGGTCTACACCTTC CASTPIAQGAVYTF
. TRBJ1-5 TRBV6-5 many TGTGCCAGCAGTTACAGGGATAGCAATCAGCCCCAGCATTTT CASSYRDSNQPQHF
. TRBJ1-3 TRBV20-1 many TGCAGTGCTAATCGTGTGAGGGGAAACACCATATATTTT CSANRVRGNTIYF
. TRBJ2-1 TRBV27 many TGTGCCAGCAGTTCCCTAATCTACAATGAGCAGTTCTTC CASSSLIYNEQFF
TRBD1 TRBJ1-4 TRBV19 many TGTGCCAGTAGGAACACAGGGGCGGCTAATGAAAAACTGTTTTTT CASRNTGAANEKLFF
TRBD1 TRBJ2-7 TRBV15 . TGTGCCACCAGCAGAGATCGCCGGACAGGGGACCGGGTGGACGAGCAGTACTTC CATSRDRRTGDRVDEQYF
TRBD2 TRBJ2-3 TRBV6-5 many TGTGCCAGCAGTTACTCCGAGCGGGAGGCAGATACGCAGTATTTT CASSYSEREADTQYF
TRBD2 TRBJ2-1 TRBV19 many TGTGCCAGTAAGGGCGGGAGGTATTACAATGAGCAGTTCTTC CASKGGRYYNEQFF
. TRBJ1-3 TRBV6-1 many TGTGCCAGCAGTGAATGGAATTACTCTGGAGACACCATATATTTT CASSEWNYSGDTIYF
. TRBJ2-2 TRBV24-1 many TGTGCCACCAGTGCTGTCGTGGGAGGCACCGGGGAGCTGTTTTTT CATSAVVGGTGELFF
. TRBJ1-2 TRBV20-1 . TGCAGTGCTGCGCATGGGGCCTCGGCTAACTATGGCTACACCTTC CSAAHGASANYGYTF
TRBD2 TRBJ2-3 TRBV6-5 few TGTGCCAGCATTTACTTAGGCGGGAGTAGGGTATATACGCAGTATTTT CASIYLGGSRVYTQYF
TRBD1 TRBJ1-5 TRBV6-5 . TGTGCCAGCAGGAGGGACAGGGAGCCAAACCTTAGCAATAAGCACCAGCATTTT CASRRDREPNLSNKHQHF
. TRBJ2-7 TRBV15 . TGTGCCACCAGCAGAGATATAATCGTGAGGGCCCTTATACTCTCCTACGAGCAGTACTTC CATSRDIIVRALILSYEQYF
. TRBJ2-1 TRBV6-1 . TGTGCGAGCCATATAGACCCCGACTCCTACAATGAGCAGTTCTTC CASHIDPDSYNEQFF